These 27 T cell receptor beta chains were sequenced from one sample in a study of a mutant IDH1 vaccine in newly diagnosed glioma. Time point: week 35, safety follow-up. Each dose delivered 300 ug of mutant IDH1 20-mer peptide subcutaneously with imiquimod. These receptors' antigens are unknown. Sequencing was performed with immunoSEQ multiplex PCR; in TCRdb, only in-frame clones are kept and a portion is missing. The sample contains tens of thousands of clones, approximately 90% of which appear only once. The source material was PBMCs, sampled from a glioma patient whose treatment included an IDH1 peptide vaccine. The receptors originated from a woman in her thirties or forties with glioma.

This sequence joins TRBV4-2 and TRBJ1-4; D call uncertain. Trimming took off 0 bases at V and 4 bases at J, with 15 bases between the two ends. The CDR3 covers 17 residues. Germline CDR1 and CDR2: LGHNA and YNFKEQ. The CDR3 DNA follows: TGTGCCAGCAGCCAAGATGGGCGGAGCAGTTATAATGAAAAACTGTTTTTT. It codes for CASSQDGRSSYNEKLFF.

The V and J genes are TRBV4-1 and TRBJ1-1; a possible D gene is TRBD1 (5 bases). Trimming cost V 5 bases and J 1 base, with 11 bases left between them. CDR1 is MGHRA, CDR2 YSYEKL, per germline. The CDR3 extends over 14 amino acids. The CDR3 DNA sequence: TGCGCCAGCAGCTACCGGGACGGGAACACTGAAGCTTTCTTT. Translating it yields CASSYRDGNTEAFF.

The chain uses TRBV2 and TRBJ2-1; 8 bases fit TRBD1. With V trimmed by 6 bases and J by 1 base, 5 bases remained unmatched. Germline V gene data show CDR1 as SNHLY and CDR2 as FYNNEI. The CDR3 has 15 amino acids. This CDR3 is CASRGQGTSYNEQFF. For the CDR3, the DNA is TGTGCCAGCAGAGGACAGGGAACATCCTACAATGAGCAGTTCTTC.

The rearrangement joins TRBV18 to TRBJ1-1; 8 nucleotides align to TRBD1. Germline loops: CDR1 KGHSH, CDR2 LQKENI. J was trimmed by 4 bases and V by 6 bases; bases with no gene match: 4. The CDR3 is 13 residues long. The CDR3 coding sequence is TGTGCCAGCTCTGACGACAGGGGCACTGAAGCTTTCTTT. It translates to CASSDDRGTEAFF.

The table lists this clone with a count of one. The V call is TRBV4-3, the J call TRBJ2-7, with 7 nucleotides matching TRBD2. Germline V gene sequence: CDR1 LGHNA, CDR2 YSLEER. The CDR3 spans 15 residues. After removal of 0 bases from V and 4 bases from J, the junction contained 6 bases not matched to a gene. The CDR3 reads CASSQEVREGYEQYF. The CDR3 DNA reads TGCGCCAGCAGCCAAGAAGTCAGGGAGGGATACGAGCAGTACTTC.

DNA for the CDR3: TGTGCCAGCAGTGATTGGGCAGGGAGGTACGAGCAGTACTTC. It specifies CASSDWAGRYEQYF. V and J are TRBV6-1 and TRBJ2-7, with D possibly matching TRBD2 (6 bases). The CDR3 has 14 amino acids. Trimming shortened V by 3 bases and J by 4 bases, and 13 bases separated the two germline ends. CDR1 is MNHNS and CDR2 is SASEGT in the germline V gene.

V is TRBV18 and J is TRBJ1-5; D perhaps matches TRBD1 (6 bases). The V gene lost 3 bases and the J gene lost 0 bases, with 9 bases spanning the gap. The CDR3 extends over 15 amino acids. Germline V gives CDR1 KGHSH, CDR2 LQKENI. The DNA for the CDR3 is TGTGCCAGCTCACCGGACAGCCATAGCAATCAGCCCCAGCATTTT. Its translation: CASSPDSHSNQPQHF.

Written as DNA, the CDR3 is TGCAGTGCTACAGGGGGCACTGAAGCTTTCTTT. This gives the protein CSATGGTEAFF. The chain carries TRBV20-1 and TRBJ1-1, with TRBD1 matching over 7 bases. The CDR3 has 11 amino acids. The trim removed 4 bases at V and 4 bases at J, leaving 0 bases unmatched. CDR1 and CDR2 from the germline V gene are DFQATT and SNEGSKA (reference sequence).

The J gene is TRBJ1-2, the V gene TRBV27, with D possibly being TRBD1 (5 bases). The germline V gene has CDR1 MNHEY and CDR2 SMNVEV (reference sequence). This CDR3 region has 12 residues. The ends were cut back, 6 bases at V and 7 bases at J, with 12 bases in the middle. CDR3 residues: CASRPSGGGYTF. In DNA, the CDR3 is TGTGCCAGCAGGCCCTCGGGGGGTGGCTACACCTTC.

The CDR3 sequence is CASSARGSPLAKNIQYF. The CDR3 DNA follows: TGTGCCAGCAGCGCAAGGGGAAGTCCCCTAGCCAAAAACATTCAGTACTTC. This chain links TRBV9 with TRBJ2-4; the D gene is possibly TRBD1 (5 bases). The V end lost 3 bases, the J end lost 0 bases, and 16 bases lay between the germline ends. Germline CDR1 SGDLS, CDR2 YYNGEE. The CDR3 contains 17 residues.

This clone has just a few counts. The V call is TRBV18, the J call TRBJ2-6; 9 positions match TRBD1. V gave up 2 bases and J gave up 0 bases; unmatched junction bases: 5. The CDR3 has 18 amino acids. CDR1 and CDR2 (germline): KGHSH, LQKENI. Written as DNA, the CDR3 is TGTGCCAGCTCACCAGTCGGGACAGGGATCTCTGGGGCCAACGTCCTGACTTTC. It translates to CASSPVGTGISGANVLTF.

This rearrangement joins TRBV7-9 to TRBJ2-1; a weak D match, TRBD1 (6 bases). The germline V gene has CDR1 SEHNR and CDR2 FQNEAQ (reference sequence). Deletions cut 4 bases from V and 10 bases from J, with 14 bases between. The CDR3 has 13 residues. In nucleotides, the CDR3 is TGTGCCAGCAGCTCGGGAATAGGGACAGAGCAGTTCTTC. Translation gives CASSSGIGTEQFF.

V is TRBV27 and J is TRBJ2-3, with D maybe TRBD2 (5 bases). Deletions cut 0 bases from V and 1 base from J, with 8 bases between. CDR3 length: 15 residues. Germline V gene data show CDR1 as MNHEY and CDR2 as SMNVEV (reference sequence). CDR3 in amino acids: CASSLSGVGTDTQYF. CDR3 coding DNA: TGTGCCAGCAGTTTATCCGGGGTGGGCACAGATACGCAGTATTTT.

V and J are TRBV13 and TRBJ2-7; 12 nucleotides agree with TRBD2. This CDR3 has 16 amino acids. Germline V gives CDR1 PRHDT, CDR2 FYEKMQ (reference sequence). J was trimmed by 6 bases and V by 5 bases; bases with no gene match: 11. CDR3 sequence (DNA): TGTGCCAGCAGCCTCCGTGGACTAGCGGGACTCCTCGAGCAGTACTTC. It translates to CASSLRGLAGLLEQYF. Variable domain in full (rest from reference TRBV13 and TRBJ2-7): AAGVIQSPRHLIKEKRETATLKCYPIPRHDTVYWYQQGPGQDPQFLISFYEKMQSDKGSIPDRFSAQQFSDYHSELNMSSLELGDSALYFCASSLRGLAGLLEQYFGPGTRLTVT.

The V and J genes are TRBV11-3 and TRBJ2-5, with a weak D call TRBD2 (5 bases). V lost 1 base to trimming and J lost 4 bases, with 10 bases between them. CDR1 is SGHNT, CDR2 YENEEA, per germline. The CDR3 totals 14 residues. CDR3 loop: CASSLVSESETQYF. CDR3 in DNA: TGTGCCAGCAGCTTAGTTAGCGAGTCAGAGACCCAGTACTTC.

The chain joins TRBV2 to TRBJ2-5; a possible D gene is TRBD1 (7 bases). Germline CDR1 SNHLY, CDR2 FYNNEI. The V and J ends lost 5 bases and 9 bases respectively, with 10 bases between them. The CDR3 sequence is 11 residues long. CDR3 nucleotide sequence: TGTGCCAGCAGTTCCAGGGGGGCCCAGTACTTC. Translating it yields CASSSRGAQYF. The full variable domain, rest sourced from reference TRBV2 and TRBJ2-5, is EPEVTQTPSHQVTQMGQEVILRCVPISNHLYFYWYRQILGQKVEFLVSFYNNEISEKSEIFDDQFSVERPDGSNFTLKIRSTKLEDSAMYFCASSSRGAQYFGPGTRLLVL.

The chain employs TRBV30 and TRBJ1-5; D not resolved. Between the trimmed V and J ends, which lost 2 bases and 4 bases, there was a span of 3 bases. This CDR3 is built from 11 residues. CDR1 is GTSNPN, CDR2 SVGIG, per germline (reference sequence). The chain's CDR3 is CAWSINQPQHF. The CDR3 region has the DNA TGTGCCTGGAGTATAAATCAGCCCCAGCATTTT.

The chain employs TRBV11-2 and TRBJ2-1; D gene unclear. This CDR3 is 14 amino acids long. Looked up from germline, CDR1 is SGHAT and CDR2 is FQNNGV. Between the trimmed V and J ends, which lost 4 bases and 2 bases, there was a span of 9 bases. The CDR3 region has the DNA TGTGCCAGCAGCTCCCTTGGGACCTACAATGAGCAGTTCTTC. Its translation: CASSSLGTYNEQFF.

The chain employs TRBV2 and TRBJ1-1; a possible D gene is TRBD1 (6 bases). Germline V lookup: CDR1 SNHLY, CDR2 FYNNEI. V lost 1 base and J 5 bases, leaving 17 bases between the germline ends. CDR3 length: 16 residues. This chain's CDR3 is CASSEGGRGRGTEAFF. The CDR3 DNA follows: TGTGCCAGCAGTGAAGGGGGCCGGGGGCGCGGGACTGAAGCTTTCTTT. The full variable domain, completed using reference TRBV2 and TRBJ1-1, is EPEVTQTPSHQVTQMGQEVILRCVPISNHLYFYWYRQILGQKVEFLVSFYNNEISEKSEIFDDQFSVERPDGSNFTLKIRSTKLEDSAMYFCASSEGGRGRGTEAFFGQGTRLTVV.

This rearrangement joins TRBV5-4 to TRBJ1-2, with D unclear. V shed 5 bases and J shed 2 bases, with 16 bases lying between them. Germline CDR1 is SGHNT and CDR2 is YYREEE (reference sequence). CDR3 length equals 15 residues. CDR3 nucleotides: TGTGCCAGCAGTCCCTTAGTCGGGGAAAACTATGGCTACACCTTC. The encoded protein is CASSPLVGENYGYTF.

This clone showed up just once. The V gene is TRBV5-5, the J gene TRBJ2-7; a weak D match, TRBD1 (6 bases). Germline CDR1 reads SGHKS; CDR2 reads YYEKEE (reference sequence). Trimming left V 2 bases short and J 4 bases short, with 7 bases between. The CDR3 is 12 amino acids. In nucleotides, the CDR3 is TGTGCCAGCAGCTTACAGGGATACGAGCAGTACTTC. It yields the protein CASSLQGYEQYF.

The chain links TRBV4-1 to TRBJ2-7; D not resolved. Per germline, CDR1 MGHRA and CDR2 YSYEKL. Trimming stripped 0 bases from V and 3 bases from J, with 12 bases between. This CDR3 comprises 15 residues. CDR3 sequence reads: CASSQEDKIFYEQYF. In DNA form, the CDR3 reads TGCGCCAGCAGCCAAGAAGACAAGATTTTCTACGAGCAGTACTTC.

The chain is built from TRBV6-1 and TRBJ2-1, with 7 bases identical to TRBD2. The germline V gene has CDR1 MNHNS and CDR2 SASEGT. The CDR3 has 15 amino acids. With V trimmed by 5 bases and J by 7 bases, 11 bases remained unmatched. CDR3 sequence (DNA): TGTGCCAGCAGTCCGGGAGGCCACAACCTAAATGAGCAGTTCTTC. Translated: CASSPGGHNLNEQFF.

The chain employs TRBV5-1 and TRBJ2-7; no definite D call. Germline CDR1 is SGHRS and CDR2 is YFSETQ. The ends were cut back, 0 bases at V and 3 bases at J, with 13 bases in the middle. The CDR3 loop spans 15 amino acids. CDR3 protein: CASSLAPAVNYEQYF. The DNA for the CDR3 is TGCGCCAGCAGCTTGGCCCCGGCAGTCAACTACGAGCAGTACTTC.

The chain has TRBV7-6 and TRBJ1-4; D remains ambiguous. Trimming removed 0 bases from V and 5 bases from J, with 10 bases in between. This CDR3 spans 15 amino acids. Germline V CDR1 and CDR2: SGHVS, FNYEAQ. CDR3 nucleotide sequence: TGTGCCAGCAGCTTAGCGCCTAGGGCCAATGAAAAACTGTTTTTT. This encodes CASSLAPRANEKLFF.

CDR3: CASSPNRGGGYTF. The CDR3 DNA follows: TGTGCCAGCAGTCCAAACAGGGGAGGCGGCTACACCTTC. The gene calls are TRBV6-5 and TRBJ1-2; 7 nucleotides agree with TRBD1. Per germline, CDR1 MNHEY and CDR2 SVGAGI. The J segment lost 8 bases and the V segment lost 5 bases, leaving 8 bases of the junction unmatched. The CDR3 sequence is 13 residues long.

V is TRBV27 and J is TRBJ1-2; D ambiguous. In germline, CDR1 is MNHEY, CDR2 SMNVEV (reference sequence). This CDR3 has 13 amino acids. V was cut by 3 bases and J by 4 bases, with 9 bases left in between. This CDR3 reads CASSFTPSYGYTF. The CDR3 DNA is TGTGCCAGCAGTTTCACCCCTAGCTATGGCTACACCTTC.